This T cell receptor beta chain comes out of a study of blood T cell repertoires in COVID-19. V shed 5 bases and J shed 0 bases, with 17 bases lying between them. This CDR3 contains 16 residues. Per germline, CDR1 SEHNR and CDR2 FQNEAQ (reference sequence). Clones were read by immunoSEQ multiplex PCR, and TCRdb kept only the in-frame ones, dropping some. Counted here are approximately 100,000 clones, 85% to 90% occurring once; the ten biggest clones make up about a third. The chain couples TRBV7-9 to TRBJ2-7; D is unresolved. This TCR was sampled from a woman aged 80 or over with acute or convalescent COVID-19. Sequences were obtained from peripheral blood. This CDR3 reads CASSALGSSNSYEQYF. CDR3 in DNA: TGTGCCAGCAGCGCCTTGGGTAGCTCAAACTCCTACGAGCAGTACTTC.